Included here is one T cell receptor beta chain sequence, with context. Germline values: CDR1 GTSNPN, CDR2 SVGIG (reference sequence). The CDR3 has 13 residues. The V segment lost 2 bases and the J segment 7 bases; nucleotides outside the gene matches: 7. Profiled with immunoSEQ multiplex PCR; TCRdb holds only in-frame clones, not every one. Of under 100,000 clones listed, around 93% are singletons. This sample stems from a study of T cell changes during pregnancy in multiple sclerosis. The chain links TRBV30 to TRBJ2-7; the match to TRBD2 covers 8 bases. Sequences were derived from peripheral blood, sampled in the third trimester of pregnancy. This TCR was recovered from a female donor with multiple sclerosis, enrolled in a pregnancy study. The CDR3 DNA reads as TGTGCCTGGAGTTTCGGGGGGGCAGGGGAGCAGTACTTC. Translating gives CAWSFGGAGEQYF.